A single sample gave rise to the 11 T cell receptor beta chains below, sequenced in a study of patients and donors after allogeneic stem cell transplantation. TCRdb re-derived calls from the RT-PCR reads in MiXCR, one entry per CDR3 protein. Of roughly 230,000 distinct CDR3 sequences listed, roughly 13% are singletons. Sequencing was performed on blood, either unsorted or a sorted T cell fraction (not recorded which). These receptors all stem from a human donor who was either an allogeneic HSCT recipient or a stem cell or donor lymphocyte infusion donor (not recorded which). It is not recorded whose cells these are; they may come from a transplant donor.

The rearrangement links TRBV27 to TRBJ2-3; a weak D match, TRBD2 (5 bases). V lost 6 bases and J lost 1, with 11 bases in between. CDR1 MNHEY and CDR2 SMNVEV come from the germline V gene (reference sequence). The length of the CDR3 is 14 residues. CDR3 loop: CASRRALGTDTQYF. The CDR3 nucleotides read TGTGCCAGCAGGAGGGCCCTGGGCACAGATACGCAGTATTTT.

The V gene is TRBV3-1, the J gene TRBJ2-1, with 7 bases matching TRBD2. This CDR3 has 15 residues. The V gene's germline CDR1 is LGHDT and CDR2 YNNKEL (reference sequence). V lost 0 bases, J lost 9 bases, and 8 bases stayed unmatched. In DNA, the CDR3 is TGTGCCAGCAGCCAAGAAAGCGGGGTTCGGGGTGAGCAGTTCTTC. As protein: CASSQESGVRGEQFF.

As DNA, the CDR3 is TGTGCCAGCAGCCTCGGGGGGGGGGGTTCCGAGAAAGCTTTCTTT. Its translation: CASSLGGGGSEKAFF. This chain joins TRBV12-3 or TRBV12-4 and TRBJ1-1; D perhaps matches TRBD1 (5 bases). The CDR3 spans 15 residues. V lost 6 bases and J lost 9, with 23 bases in between.

The genes are TRBV5-5 and TRBJ1-1; TRBD1 matches at 7 bases. Germline V CDR1 and CDR2: SGHKS, YYEKEE (reference sequence). This CDR3 has 13 residues. V was clipped by 7 bases and J by 1 base; unmatched bases: 4. The chain's CDR3 is CASGQAGNTEAFF. DNA of the CDR3: TGTGCCAGCGGACAGGCGGGGAACACTGAAGCTTTCTTT.

This clonotype was recorded a few times. The rearrangement joins TRBV6-5 to TRBJ1-3, with D uncertain. Germline V gene lookup returns CDR1 MNHEY and CDR2 SVGAGI. The ends were cut back, 4 bases at V and 4 bases at J, with 8 bases in the middle. There are 13 residues in the CDR3. The CDR3 spells CASSFAGGNTIYF. CDR3 coding DNA: TGTGCCAGCAGTTTCGCGGGGGGAAACACCATATATTTT.

V usage is TRBV7-2 and J usage is TRBJ2-5, with TRBD1 identical over 10 bases. The V gene's germline CDR1 is SGHTA and CDR2 FQGNSA. The trim removed 5 bases at V and 3 bases at J, leaving 6 bases unmatched. The CDR3 contains 15 residues. CDR3 nucleotides: TGTGCCAGCAGCCTGTGGACAGGGGGTGAAGAGACCCAGTACTTC. The encoded protein is CASSLWTGGEETQYF.

The chain joins TRBV7-2 to TRBJ1-4; D perhaps matches TRBD1 (6 bases). Looked up from germline, CDR1 is SGHTA and CDR2 is FQGNSA. CDR3 size: 15 residues. Trimming stripped 0 bases from V and 7 bases from J, with 12 bases between. CDR3 residues: CASSLAQGQIEKLFF. As DNA, the CDR3 is TGTGCCAGCAGCTTAGCACAGGGCCAAATTGAAAAACTGTTTTTT.

V is TRBV12-3 or TRBV12-4 and J is TRBJ2-1; TRBD2 matches at 7 bases. The CDR3 runs to 14 residues. V was clipped by 3 bases and J by 6 bases; unmatched bases: 5. The CDR3 coding sequence is TGTGCCAGCAGTTTTTTGGGGGGGGTCAATGAGCAGTTCTTC. Residues: CASSFLGGVNEQFF.

The chain has TRBV27 and TRBJ1-2, with D maybe TRBD1 (6 bases). CDR3 length equals 13 residues. Trimming took off 6 bases at V and 5 bases at J, with 13 bases between the two ends. CDR1 is MNHEY and CDR2 is SMNVEV in the germline V gene (reference sequence). The CDR3 sequence: CASSLDRRYGYTF. The CDR3 DNA reads TGTGCCAGCAGCCTAGACAGGCGGTATGGCTACACCTTC.

V and J are TRBV6-1 and TRBJ1-5; 7 bases map to TRBD1. Trimming cost V 6 bases and J 2 bases; bases outside gene matches: 4. Germline V gene lookup returns CDR1 MNHNS and CDR2 SASEGT. The CDR3 loop spans 14 amino acids. The CDR3 sequence is CASRPGTGNQPQHF. CDR3 in DNA: TGTGCCAGCAGACCTGGGACAGGCAATCAGCCCCAGCATTTT.

V and J are TRBV7-8 and TRBJ2-7; no firm D call. Germline loops: CDR1 SGHVS, CDR2 FQNEAQ. This CDR3 has 13 residues. Trimming left V 4 bases short and J 2 bases short, with 9 bases between. CDR3 protein: CASSYATAYEQYF. Here the CDR3 DNA reads TGTGCCAGCAGCTACGCCACCGCCTACGAGCAGTACTTC. Combining the CDR3 with reference TRBV7-8 and TRBJ2-7 gives the whole variable domain GAGVSQSPRYKVAKRGQDVALRCDPISGHVSLFWYQQALGQGPEFLTYFQNEAQLDKSGLPSDRFFAERPEGSVSTLKIQRTQQEDSAVYLCASSYATAYEQYFGPGTRLTVT.